This T cell receptor (beta chain) was observed in a study of CD8+CD57+ T cells in acquired aplastic anemia (dated by TCRdb to between 2018 and 2020). For the study in its entirety: A mean of 3.2 ug of DNA, ranging from roughly 0.2 to 27.4 ug, was extracted from sorted CD4+ and CD8+ cells. CD8+CD57+ expansion was defined as a frequency above the mean frequency observed in healthy subjects. General study outcomes and caveats: CD8+ Simpson's diversity did not differ significantly between patients and healthy controls (P=0.060). Approximately 31 CD8+ CDR3 sequences were found in both patients and controls but appeared to be highly expressed in patients and within the immunodominant clones of the patients.

Expansion of CD8+CD57+ cells had been shown by flow cytometry in the patients chosen for sequencing. Severe acquired aplastic anemia was diagnosed in all patients according to International Study of Aplastic Anemia and Agranulocytosis and Camitta criteria. No therapy had been received by the patients at the time of blood sampling. In this study, sorted CD4+ and CD8+ T cells from the blood of healthy subjects and of severe aplastic anemia patients had their TCR repertoires deep-sequenced. Patients were enrolled in the USA under clinicaltrials.gov protocols 00001620, 01623167, 00001397, 00071045, 00081523 and 00961064. Ficoll-Paque density gradient centrifugation was used to isolate peripheral blood mononuclear cells. Before DNA extraction, CD4+ and CD8+ T cells were sorted by FACS or by magnetic beads. A note on this clonotype: No antigen is known for it. The record has no base qualities; no much larger clone is one base away.

Genomic DNA was used as template for profiling of TCR beta VDJ combinations and CDR3 sequences. An Illumina HiSeq 2000 was used for TCR repertoire sequencing. On the study's bioinformatics: TRBV/TRBJ rearrangement plots, CDR3 size and DJ length profiles, and Simpson's diversity index were used to assess repertoires. The immunodominant clone was defined as the most abundant DNA sequence in deep sequencing data. CDR3 amino acid sequences were checked for sharing across subjects and were also compared against the VDJdb database and published repertoires. The public reads were quality trimmed at Q25 with fastp and then assembled into clones with MiXCR by TCRdb, keeping productive beta chains. Each CDR3 protein appears once, grouped with its most common genes and DNA. None of the V and J calls come from the authors' own analysis; TCRdb made them. The sample records around 220,000 distinct CDR3 sequences, about half of which are singletons. The top ten hold around 20% of the sample.

The junction shows trimming of 1 base on V and 7 bases on J, plus 11 bases between the germline ends. Sequences LNHDA (CDR1) and SQIVND (CDR2) are obtained from the germline V gene (reference sequence). The CDR3 holds 14 amino acids from the cysteine to the phenylalanine. Of all the DNA, just the CDR3 is kept, 42 bases in frame from base 1. This receptor was obtained from a human donor with aplastic anemia. The chain employs TRBV19 and TRBJ1-5; the D gene identity is not certain. The sample taken for sequencing was sorted CD4+, CD8+, or CD8+CD57+ T cells (not recorded which) from PBMCs. CDR3 loop: CASSIGPMYQPQHF. At the DNA level, the sequence is TGTGCCAGTAGTATAGGGCCCATGTACCAGCCCCAGCATTTT.